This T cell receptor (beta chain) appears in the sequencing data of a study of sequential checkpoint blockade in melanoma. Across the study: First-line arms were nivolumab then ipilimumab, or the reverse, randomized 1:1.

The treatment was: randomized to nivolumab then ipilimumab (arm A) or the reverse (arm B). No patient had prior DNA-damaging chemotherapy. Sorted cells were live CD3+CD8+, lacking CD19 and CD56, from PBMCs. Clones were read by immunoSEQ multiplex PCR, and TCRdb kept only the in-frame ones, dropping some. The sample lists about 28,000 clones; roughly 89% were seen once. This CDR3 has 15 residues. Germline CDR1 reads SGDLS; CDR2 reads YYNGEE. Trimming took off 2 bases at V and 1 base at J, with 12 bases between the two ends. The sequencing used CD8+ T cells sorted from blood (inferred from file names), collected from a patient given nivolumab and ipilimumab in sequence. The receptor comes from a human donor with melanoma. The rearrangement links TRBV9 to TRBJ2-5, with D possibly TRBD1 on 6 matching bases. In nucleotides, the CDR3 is TGTGCCAGCAGCGTTTCAGGGGCAGTCCAAGAGACCCAGTACTTC. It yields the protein CASSVSGAVQETQYF.